This TCR beta chain was captured in a study of vaccination and CD4 T cells after COVID-19. As concerns this clonotype: Its cognate antigen is unknown.

The treatment here: 10-day PBMC culture with coronavirus spike peptide pools or control peptides (ViraFEST assay). With the Oncomine TCR Beta short-read assay, DNA from cultured CD4+ T cells was sequenced. TCRdb used MiXCR to reprocess the PCR reads, holding one entry per CDR3 protein. The repertoire holds some 25,000 distinct CDR3 sequences, more than 40% seen once, with 6.1% in the top ten. The length of the CDR3 is 15 residues. V dropped 3 bases and J dropped 3; count of bases not matched to a gene: 7. The germline V gene encodes CDR1 DFQATT and CDR2 SNEGSKA (reference sequence). Sequencing input: CD4+ T cells from blood, cultured in vitro. The rearrangement uses TRBV20-1 and TRBJ2-3; TRBD1 matches at 9 bases. This clonotype was obtained from a human donor who had recovered from COVID-19. The CDR3: CSASLGQGATDTQYF. The CDR3 DNA follows: TGCAGTGCTAGTTTGGGACAGGGTGCTACAGATACGCAGTATTTT.